Listed here are 25 T cell receptor beta chains from one sample, sequenced in a study of beta chain features in type 1 diabetes. These receptors have no known antigen. Study findings and constraints: Within each of all four CD4+ subsets, Type 1 diabetes patients had TCRB CDR3s that were moderately but significantly shorter.

Expressed TCRB transcripts got sequenced, as all isolated RNA was reverse transcribed. The data were produced by immunoSEQ multiplex PCR, yet TCRdb's version contains in-frame clones alone and is incomplete. The sample includes 600,000 or so clones, over 10% seen only once; the top ten take 0.095% to 0.15%. Input material: naive CD4+ T cells from blood. These receptor sequences come from a man aged 30 to 45 with type 1 diabetes.

This clone came up a few times. The V and J genes are TRBV30 and TRBJ2-7, with 7 bases fitting TRBD1. The CDR3 has 12 residues. The germline V gene has CDR1 GTSNPN and CDR2 SVGIG (reference sequence). With 3 bases clipped from V and 5 bases from J, the junction kept 4 bases outside the gene matches. The CDR3 spells CAWRTGPHEQYF. DNA of the CDR3: TGTGCCTGGAGGACAGGGCCCCACGAGCAGTACTTC.

The rearrangement links TRBV11-2 to TRBJ1-2; D is unclear. CDR3 length equals 14 residues. Germline V CDR1 and CDR2: SGHAT, FQNNGV. The V and J ends lost 1 base and 4 bases respectively, with 10 bases between them. The CDR3: CASSLAGEGYGYTF. CDR3 coding DNA: TGTGCCAGCAGCTTAGCCGGAGAAGGCTATGGCTACACCTTC.

This clone was seen a few times. The V gene is TRBV30, the J gene TRBJ1-4, with D perhaps matching TRBD1 (6 bases). V gave up 5 bases and J gave up 7 bases, with 8 bases separating them. This CDR3 has 11 amino acids. Germline-derived CDR1 and CDR2 are GTSNPN and SVGIG (reference sequence). The chain's CDR3 is CAWQGTEKLFF. Here the CDR3 DNA reads TGTGCCTGGCAGGGGACTGAAAAACTGTTTTTT.

This clone was seen more than once but under ten times. The CDR3 nucleotides read TGTGCCTGGAGTCGAAGGATGACAGGGAGTATAGATTCACCCCTCCACTTT. Translation gives CAWSRRMTGSIDSPLHF. The chain uses TRBV30 and TRBJ1-6, with 7 bases lining up with TRBD1. Germline lookup yields CDR1 GTSNPN and CDR2 SVGIG (reference sequence). CDR3 length: 17 amino acids. V gave up 2 bases and J gave up 8 bases; unmatched junction bases: 15.

This clone has just a few counts. The chain joins TRBV30 to TRBJ2-7, with TRBD1 matching 8 bases. J lost 3 bases, V lost 4 bases, and 8 bases had no gene match. Germline CDR1 is GTSNPN and CDR2 is SVGIG (reference sequence). This CDR3 has 14 amino acids. The CDR3 sequence is CAWMNRGSIYEQYF. CDR3 coding DNA: TGTGCCTGGATGAACAGGGGGTCAATCTACGAGCAGTACTTC.

This chain uses TRBV9 with TRBJ2-3; 7 nucleotides match TRBD2. Trimming removed 4 bases from V and 9 bases from J; junction bases left unmatched: 11. The CDR3 is 14 amino acids. Germline CDR1 reads SGDLS; CDR2 reads YYNGEE. This CDR3 is CASSPGGGVPTQYF. DNA for the CDR3: TGTGCCAGCAGCCCCGGGGGAGGGGTGCCCACGCAGTATTTT.

This clone was detected only once. The chain carries TRBV7-6 and TRBJ2-5; D gene ambiguous. Trimming removed 4 bases from V and 0 bases from J, with 12 bases in between. CDR3 length: 15 amino acids. Germline CDR1 reads SGHVS; CDR2 reads FNYEAQ. The CDR3, as DNA: TGTGCCAGCAGCTCCTTTAACTCAAACCAAGAGACCCAGTACTTC. Translating gives CASSSFNSNQETQYF.

This clone was observed a few times. The chain recombines TRBV9 with TRBJ2-3, with D possibly being TRBD2 (5 bases). Per germline, CDR1 SGDLS and CDR2 YYNGEE. V was cut by 0 bases and J by 1 base, with 15 bases left in between. The CDR3 covers 17 residues. The CDR3 protein is CASSVEFSVVGTDTQYF. Written as DNA, the CDR3 is TGTGCCAGCAGCGTAGAGTTTAGCGTTGTGGGCACAGATACGCAGTATTTT. Full variable domain (outside the CDR3, taken from reference TRBV9 and TRBJ2-3): DSGVTQTPKHLITATGQRVTLRCSPRSGDLSVYWYQQSLDQGLQFLIQYYNGEERAKGNILERFSAQQFPDLHSELNLSSLELGDSALYFCASSVEFSVVGTDTQYFGPGTRLTVL.

This chain joins TRBV28 and TRBJ1-5, with 10 nucleotides matching TRBD1. The CDR3 loop spans 15 amino acids. The V segment lost 3 bases and the J segment 5 bases; nucleotides outside the gene matches: 4. In germline, CDR1 is MDHEN, CDR2 SYDVKM. The CDR3 loop is CASSLIDRGHQPQHF. In nucleotides, the CDR3 is TGTGCCAGCAGTTTGATAGACAGGGGGCATCAGCCCCAGCATTTT.

The chain combines TRBV5-4 with TRBJ2-6, with 9 nucleotides matching TRBD2. V was pared by 0 bases and J by 0 bases, with 4 bases of the junction left unmatched. There are 18 residues in the CDR3. Germline loops: CDR1 SGHNT, CDR2 YYREEE (reference sequence). CDR3 residues: CASSLALAGTSGANVLTF. The CDR3 region has the DNA TGTGCCAGCAGCTTGGCGCTAGCGGGGACCTCTGGGGCCAACGTCCTGACTTTC.

The chain links TRBV27 to TRBJ2-5; unclear D gene. The V gene's germline CDR1 is MNHEY and CDR2 SMNVEV (reference sequence). V lost 2 bases and J 2 bases, leaving 12 bases between the germline ends. There are 15 residues in the CDR3. CDR3 loop: CASSLKAWMQETQYF. DNA for the CDR3: TGTGCCAGCAGTTTAAAGGCGTGGATGCAAGAGACCCAGTACTTC.

This clone was seen a handful of times. J is TRBJ2-5 and V is TRBV14; D is uncertain. The CDR3 sequence is 12 residues long. CDR1 SGHDN and CDR2 FVKESK come from the germline V gene. The V gene lost 3 bases and the J gene lost 5 bases, with 7 bases spanning the gap. The CDR3 loop is CASSHGRETQYF. CDR3 sequence (DNA): TGTGCCAGCAGCCATGGACGGGAGACCCAGTACTTC.

This clone occurred a few times. The chain employs TRBV14 and TRBJ2-3; 8 bases are a match to TRBD2. Losses at the gene ends were 4 bases for V and 3 bases for J; bases not matched to a gene: 6. Germline V CDR1 and CDR2: SGHDN, FVKESK. This CDR3 spans 15 amino acids. The CDR3 loop is CASSLRTGGTDTQYF. Written as DNA, the CDR3 is TGTGCCAGCAGCCTTAGGACGGGGGGGACAGATACGCAGTATTTT.

The V call is TRBV28, the J call TRBJ2-7, with TRBD2 identical over 11 bases. The V and J ends lost 5 bases and 6 bases, in that order; junction bases with no gene match: 3. CDR3 length: 13 residues. Germline V gene sequence: CDR1 MDHEN, CDR2 SYDVKM. Written as DNA, the CDR3 is TGTGCCAGCAGTGCGGGACTAGCGGTCGAGCAGTACTTC. It yields the protein CASSAGLAVEQYF.

V is TRBV10-3 and J is TRBJ2-6; tentatively, D is TRBD1 (6 bases). Germline lookup yields CDR1 ENHRY and CDR2 SYGVKD. The CDR3 length is 18 residues. V was clipped by 3 bases and J by 3 bases, with 18 bases between them. The CDR3 loop reads CAISEPGQRPLGANVLTF. In nucleotides, the CDR3 is TGTGCCATCAGTGAACCGGGACAACGCCCCCTTGGGGCCAACGTCCTGACTTTC.

The chain uses TRBV6-6 and TRBJ1-5; 7 nucleotides align to TRBD1. After removal of 5 bases from V and 2 bases from J, the junction contained 3 bases not matched to a gene. Germline assignment: CDR1 MNHNY and CDR2 SVGAGI (reference sequence). This CDR3 has 14 amino acids. The CDR3 DNA sequence: TGTGCCAGCAGTACCGGACAGGGCAATCAGCCCCAGCATTTT. Translating it yields CASSTGQGNQPQHF.

This clone was observed a handful of times. This rearrangement joins TRBV27 to TRBJ1-1, with 8 bases identical to TRBD1. This CDR3 has 15 residues. Germline trimming cut 4 bases from V and 1 base from J; bases unmatched to any gene: 5. CDR1 is MNHEY, CDR2 SMNVEV, per germline (reference sequence). The CDR3 here is CASSSWTGSNTEAFF. The CDR3 DNA reads TGTGCCAGCAGTTCCTGGACAGGGTCGAACACTGAAGCTTTCTTT.

The gene calls are TRBV7-9 and TRBJ2-5; 11 positions match TRBD2. The length of the CDR3 is 18 residues. Looked up from germline, CDR1 is SEHNR and CDR2 is FQNEAQ (reference sequence). V shed 4 bases and J 1 base; nucleotides not matched to a gene: 11. The CDR3 bases are TGTGCCAGCAGCTCGCATTGGACTAGCGGGTTACCCCAAGAGACCCAGTACTTC. Amino acids: CASSSHWTSGLPQETQYF.

The gene calls are TRBV6-5 and TRBJ1-6; the D gene is possibly TRBD1 (5 bases). The CDR3 runs to 16 residues. V dropped 0 bases and J dropped 5 bases, with 11 bases sitting between them. Germline loops: CDR1 MNHEY, CDR2 SVGAGI. Here the CDR3 DNA reads TGTGCCAGCAGTTACTCGCTGGCAGGGAATAATTCACCCCTCCACTTT. Translation: CASSYSLAGNNSPLHF.

This clone has just a few counts. The chain recombines TRBV20-1 with TRBJ2-7, with D possibly being TRBD1 or TRBD2 (5 bases each). The CDR3 has 11 amino acids. CDR1 DFQATT and CDR2 SNEGSKA come from the germline V gene (reference sequence). V lost 7 bases, J lost 5 bases, and 12 bases lay in between. The CDR3 region has the DNA TGCAGTGTGTTTAGGGGACACGAGCAGTACTTC. Protein sequence: CSVFRGHEQYF.

The chain links TRBV19 to TRBJ1-1; TRBD1 matches at 12 bases. CDR3 length: 15 amino acids. V was clipped by 7 bases and J by 6 bases; unmatched bases: 9. Germline lookup yields CDR1 LNHDA and CDR2 SQIVND (reference sequence). The CDR3 loop is CASTGTGGRVAEAFF. CDR3 DNA: TGTGCCAGTACCGGGACAGGGGGCCGGGTCGCTGAAGCTTTCTTT.

This rearrangement joins TRBV19 to TRBJ2-1; 10 bases fit TRBD1. Germline assignment: CDR1 LNHDA and CDR2 SQIVND (reference sequence). J was trimmed by 3 bases and V by 5 bases; bases with no gene match: 4. The CDR3 totals 15 residues. This chain's CDR3 is CASSPWTGGYNEQFF. The CDR3 nucleotides are TGTGCCAGTAGTCCGTGGACAGGGGGCTACAATGAGCAGTTCTTC.

This clone has a handful of counts. The CDR3 bases are TGTGCCAGCAGCTTAGTGTCGGTCGCTAATGAAAAACTGTTTTTT. Translating gives CASSLVSVANEKLFF. The rearrangement uses TRBV7-2 and TRBJ1-4; D remains unclear. The germline gives CDR1 SGHTA, CDR2 FQGNSA. The CDR3 length is 15 residues. Trimming pared 1 base from V and 3 bases from J, leaving 9 bases between.

J is TRBJ2-7 and V is TRBV7-9, with 10 bases aligning to TRBD1. Trimming cost V 5 bases and J 5 bases; bases outside gene matches: 6. This CDR3 has 14 residues. The germline CDR1 and CDR2 sequences are SEHNR and FQNEAQ (reference sequence). The CDR3 nucleotides are TGTGCCAGCAGCATTGGGGACAGGGGCAACGAGCAGTACTTC. Amino acids: CASSIGDRGNEQYF.

This clone occurred a few times. This sequence joins TRBV7-9 and TRBJ1-1; D remains unclear. Germline CDR1 SEHNR, CDR2 FQNEAQ (reference sequence). This CDR3 is 13 amino acids long. Deletions cut 5 bases from V and 0 bases from J, with 7 bases between. CDR3 DNA sequence: TGTGCCAGCAGCCCGGTAGTGAACACTGAAGCTTTCTTT. This gives the protein CASSPVVNTEAFF.